The present TCR beta chain was sequenced within a study of T-cell reconstitution after alpha-beta-depleted transplantation in children. Germline-derived CDR1 and CDR2 are MNHNS and SASEGT. This CDR3 is built from 13 residues. Trimming left V 8 bases short and J 4 bases short, with 14 bases between. The library targeted TCRbeta and was prepared with unique molecular identifiers. MiXCR, run by TCRdb on the PCR reads, gives a single entry per CDR3 protein. The data show around 130,000 distinct CDR3 sequences, 9.5% to 10% seen once. This TCR was sampled from a girl less than two years old who had a stem cell transplant for combined immunodeficiency, so the T cells may come from the graft donor. The specimen comprised PBMCs, mostly from graft donor cells, sampled 180 days after TCRalphabeta/CD19-depleted stem cell transplant. V gene TRBV6-1 combines with J gene TRBJ1-1, with D possibly matching TRBD1 (5 bases). The CDR3 DNA reads TGTGCCAGCGCCCTGCGGGGCGTCACTGAAGCTTTCTTT. Protein: CASALRGVTEAFF.